Below, 20 T cell receptor beta chains from the same sample are listed, as sequenced in a study of blood T cell repertoires in COVID-19. Profiled with immunoSEQ multiplex PCR; TCRdb holds only in-frame clones, not every one. The sample has 150,000 to 200,000 clones, approximately 85% seen once. Specimen: PBMCs or T cells enriched from blood (not recorded which). Receptors were obtained from a woman aged 18-29 years who had recovered from COVID-19.

The chain combines TRBV5-6 with TRBJ2-1; TRBD2 agrees at 10 bases. J lost 0 bases, V lost 10 bases, and 16 bases had no gene match. Per the germline V gene, CDR1 is SGHDT and CDR2 is YYEEEE. This CDR3 comprises 18 residues. The CDR3 DNA reads TGTGCCTATCACCGGCTAGCGGGGGAAAGGAGCTCCTACAATGAGCAGTTCTTC. Translated, it gives CAYHRLAGERSSYNEQFF.

V usage is TRBV18 and J usage is TRBJ1-6, with a tentative D call TRBD1 (5 bases). CDR1 and CDR2 from the germline V gene are KGHSH and LQKENI. CDR3 length equals 16 residues. The V end lost 6 bases, the J end lost 0 bases, and 12 bases lay between the germline ends. The CDR3 DNA sequence: TGTGCCAGCTCTTCCAGGGCGAGCTCCTATAATTCACCCCTCCACTTT. Protein: CASSSRASSYNSPLHF.

This chain joins TRBV30 and TRBJ2-3; no clear D. There are 12 residues in the CDR3. The V gene's germline CDR1 is GTSNPN and CDR2 SVGIG (reference sequence). Trimming shortened V by 3 bases and J by 3 bases, and 7 bases separated the two germline ends. CDR3 residues: CAWRTVTDTQYF. The DNA for the CDR3 is TGTGCCTGGAGAACAGTGACAGATACGCAGTATTTT.

This chain links TRBV19 with TRBJ2-1; D gene unclear. CDR1 is LNHDA and CDR2 is SQIVND in the germline V gene (reference sequence). V was pared by 3 bases and J by 6 bases, with 9 bases between. The CDR3 contains 13 residues. The CDR3 loop reads CASSIPPLNEQFF. Here the CDR3 DNA reads TGTGCCAGTAGTATTCCCCCCCTCAATGAGCAGTTCTTC.

The chain has TRBV28 and TRBJ1-2; 7 bases agree with TRBD1. From germline, CDR1 is MDHEN and CDR2 SYDVKM. V dropped 6 bases and J dropped 9; count of bases not matched to a gene: 7. CDR3 length equals 12 residues. The CDR3 region has the DNA TGTGCCAGCAGAGGACAGGCTCCCAGCTACACCTTC. Its protein is CASRGQAPSYTF.

The gene calls are TRBV5-1 and TRBJ1-3; a possible D gene is TRBD1 (5 bases). Germline lookup yields CDR1 SGHRS and CDR2 YFSETQ. CDR3 length: 16 residues. Trimming took 0 bases from V and 6 from J, leaving 16 bases between them. CDR3: CASSLEGVRRSNTIYF. CDR3 nucleotides: TGCGCCAGCAGCTTGGAAGGGGTCCGACGCTCAAACACCATATATTTT.

The rearrangement joins TRBV4-1 to TRBJ2-7; 7 bases fit TRBD2. The CDR3 has 16 residues. Germline V gene data show CDR1 as MGHRA and CDR2 as YSYEKL. The J segment lost 0 bases and the V segment lost 3 bases, leaving 8 bases of the junction unmatched. CDR3 sequence: CASSQATGTTSYEQYF. The CDR3 DNA reads TGCGCCAGCAGCCAGGCCACCGGGACTACCTCCTACGAGCAGTACTTC.

This clone was recorded once. This chain uses TRBV10-1 with TRBJ1-2; D call uncertain. The CDR3 covers 15 residues. The V gene lost 0 bases and the J gene lost 8 bases, with 16 bases spanning the gap. Per the germline V gene, CDR1 is WNHNN and CDR2 is SYGVQD (reference sequence). CDR3 bases: TGCGCCAGCAGTGAGTCGCCGCTCCCGGGTGGAGGCTACACCTTC. Its protein product is CASSESPLPGGGYTF.

The V call is TRBV4-3, the J call TRBJ2-5, with 7 bases that match TRBD2. V trimming: 0 bases; J trimming: 2 bases; junction bases outside the gene matches: 6. The CDR3 loop spans 16 amino acids. The germline V gene encodes CDR1 LGHNA and CDR2 YSLEER. The CDR3 reads CASSQERTRGQETQYF. CDR3 nucleotides: TGCGCCAGCAGCCAAGAAAGGACGCGGGGGCAAGAGACCCAGTACTTC.

The chain links TRBV6-5 to TRBJ1-2; 7 nucleotides match TRBD1. Per the germline V gene, CDR1 is MNHEY and CDR2 is SVGAGI. With V trimmed by 0 bases and J by 2 bases, 0 bases remained unmatched. This CDR3 has 14 residues. CDR3 DNA: TGTGCCAGCAGTTACTCACAGGGGAACTATGGCTACACCTTC. It encodes CASSYSQGNYGYTF.

J is TRBJ1-5 and V is TRBV19; TRBD1 aligns across 8 bases. From germline, CDR1 is LNHDA and CDR2 SQIVND (reference sequence). This CDR3 comprises 15 residues. Trimming removed 10 bases from V and 5 bases from J; junction bases left unmatched: 13. The CDR3 nucleotides read TGTGCCACCAGACAGGGGCATCTGGGGGATCAGCCCCAGCATTTT. Translated: CATRQGHLGDQPQHF.

J is TRBJ1-1 and V is TRBV4-3, with a tentative D call TRBD1 (5 bases). Trimming removed 0 bases at V and 5 bases at J, with 7 bases between. The CDR3 runs 13 residues. Germline values: CDR1 LGHNA, CDR2 YSLEER. CDR3 region: CASSQDGGTEAFF. CDR3 DNA: TGCGCCAGCAGCCAAGACGGGGGGACTGAAGCTTTCTTT.

The genes are TRBV7-9 and TRBJ1-2; no firm D call. Germline loops: CDR1 SEHNR, CDR2 FQNEAQ (reference sequence). Trimming pared 8 bases from V and 6 bases from J, leaving 22 bases between. There are 15 residues in the CDR3. This CDR3 reads CASHVAGGRANGYTF. The CDR3 region has the DNA TGTGCCAGCCATGTCGCCGGAGGTAGGGCCAATGGCTACACCTTC.

The V and J genes are TRBV6-5 and TRBJ1-1, with 9 positions matching TRBD1. Germline V gene lookup returns CDR1 MNHEY and CDR2 SVGAGI. The CDR3 loop spans 14 amino acids. With V trimmed by 2 bases and J by 4 bases, 2 bases remained unmatched. CDR3 amino acids: CASSYTGGLTEAFF. The CDR3 nucleotides read TGTGCCAGCAGTTACACAGGGGGCCTCACTGAAGCTTTCTTT.

This chain joins TRBV28 and TRBJ2-7, with 8 bases that match TRBD1. Germline CDR1 MDHEN, CDR2 SYDVKM. The CDR3 consists of 15 residues. With V trimmed by 6 bases and J by 3 bases, 10 bases remained unmatched. CDR3 loop: CASRDPTGVFYEQYF. The CDR3 DNA reads as TGTGCCAGCAGAGACCCGACAGGGGTGTTCTACGAGCAGTACTTC.

This clone was seen repeatedly, ten times or more. The chain combines TRBV5-6 with TRBJ2-1; the match to TRBD2 covers 7 bases. Germline V gives CDR1 SGHDT, CDR2 YYEEEE. V dropped 2 bases and J dropped 7; count of bases not matched to a gene: 6. This CDR3 has 14 residues. The chain's CDR3 is CASSFGGDWNEQFF. As DNA, the CDR3 is TGTGCCAGCAGCTTTGGGGGGGACTGGAATGAGCAGTTCTTC. Supplemented by reference TRBV5-6 and TRBJ2-1, the full variable domain reads DAGVTQSPTHLIKTRGQQVTLRCSPKSGHDTVSWYQQALGQGPQFIFQYYEEEERQRGNFPDRFSGHQFPNYSSELNVNALLLGDSALYLCASSFGGDWNEQFFGPGTRLTVL.

The V gene is TRBV12-3 or TRBV12-4, the J gene TRBJ1-5; no reliable D call. This CDR3 has 12 residues. The V gene lost 4 bases and the J gene lost 7 bases, with 8 bases spanning the gap. CDR3 coding DNA: TGTGCCAGCAGTTATTCGGAGCAGCCCCAGCATTTT. This encodes CASSYSEQPQHF.

The J gene is TRBJ1-4, the V gene TRBV28, with TRBD1 matching over 9 bases. After removal of 2 bases from V and 13 bases from J, the junction contained 11 bases not matched to a gene. Germline assignment: CDR1 MDHEN and CDR2 SYDVKM. The CDR3 is 15 amino acids. CDR3 amino acids: CASSLEGQGPAGLFF. CDR3 nucleotides: TGTGCCAGCAGTTTAGAAGGACAGGGGCCCGCGGGACTGTTTTTT. The full variable domain, in which reference TRBV28 and TRBJ1-4 provide the parts outside the CDR3, is DVKVTQSSRYLVKRTGEKVFLECVQDMDHENMFWYRQDPGLGLRLIYFSYDVKMKEKGDIPEGYSVSREKKERFSLILESASTNQTSMYLCASSLEGQGPAGLFFGSGTQLSVL.

This chain links TRBV7-9 with TRBJ2-1; D uncertain. There are 11 residues in the CDR3. With 5 bases removed from V and 11 bases from J, the gap between germline ends came to 10 bases. Germline V gene lookup returns CDR1 SEHNR and CDR2 FQNEAQ (reference sequence). CDR3 DNA sequence: TGTGCCAGCAGCGTAGGGCCCCAGCAGTTCTTC. Translated: CASSVGPQQFF. Looking up the rest from reference TRBV7-9 and TRBJ2-1 gives the full variable domain: DTGVSQNPRHKITKRGQNVTFRCDPISEHNRLYWYRQTLGQGPEFLTYFQNEAQLEKSRLLSDRFSAERPKGSFSTLEIQRTEQGDSAMYLCASSVGPQQFFGPGTRLTVL.

The chain links TRBV30 to TRBJ2-3, with 9 bases identical to TRBD1. The CDR3 loop spans 15 amino acids. The trim removed 4 bases at V and 4 bases at J, leaving 9 bases unmatched. Germline V gene lookup returns CDR1 GTSNPN and CDR2 SVGIG (reference sequence). The CDR3 spells CAWTPRDRAPDTQYF. The CDR3 coding sequence is TGTGCCTGGACTCCACGGGACAGGGCTCCAGATACGCAGTATTTT.